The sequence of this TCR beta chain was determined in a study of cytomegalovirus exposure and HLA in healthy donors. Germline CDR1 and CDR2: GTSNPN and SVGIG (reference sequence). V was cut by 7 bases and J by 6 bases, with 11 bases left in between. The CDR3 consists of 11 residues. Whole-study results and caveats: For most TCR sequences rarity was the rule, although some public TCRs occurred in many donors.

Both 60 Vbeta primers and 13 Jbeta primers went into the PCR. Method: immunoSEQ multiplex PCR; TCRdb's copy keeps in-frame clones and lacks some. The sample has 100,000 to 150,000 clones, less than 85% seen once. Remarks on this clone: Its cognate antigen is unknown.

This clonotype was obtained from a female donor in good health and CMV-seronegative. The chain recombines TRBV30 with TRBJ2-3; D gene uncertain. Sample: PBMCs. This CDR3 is CAFLTVDTQYF. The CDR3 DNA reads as TGTGCCTTCCTCACGGTCGATACGCAGTATTTT. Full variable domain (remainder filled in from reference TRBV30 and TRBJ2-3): SQTIHQWPATLVQPVGSPLSLECTVEGTSNPNLYWYRQAAGRGLQLLFYSVGIGQISSEVPQNLSASRPQDRQFILSSKKLLLSDSGFYLCAFLTVDTQYFGPGTRLTVL.